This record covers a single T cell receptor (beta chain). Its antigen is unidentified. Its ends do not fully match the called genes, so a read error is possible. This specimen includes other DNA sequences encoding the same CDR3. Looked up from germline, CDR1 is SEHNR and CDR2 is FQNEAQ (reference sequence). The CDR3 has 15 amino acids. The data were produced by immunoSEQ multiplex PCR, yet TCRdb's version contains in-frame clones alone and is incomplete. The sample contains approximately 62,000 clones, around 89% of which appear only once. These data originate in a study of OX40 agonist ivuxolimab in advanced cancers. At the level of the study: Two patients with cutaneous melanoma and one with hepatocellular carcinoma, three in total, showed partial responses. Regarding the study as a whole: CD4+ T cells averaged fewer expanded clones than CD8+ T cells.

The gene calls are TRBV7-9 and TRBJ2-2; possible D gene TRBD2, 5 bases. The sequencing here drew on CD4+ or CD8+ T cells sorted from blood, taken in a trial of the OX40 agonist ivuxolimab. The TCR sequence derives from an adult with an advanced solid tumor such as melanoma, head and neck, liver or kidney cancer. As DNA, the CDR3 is TGTGCCAGCAGCTTAGGTGGGATTTACACCGGGGAGTTGTTTTTT. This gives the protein CASSLGGIYTGELFF.